The 23 T cell receptor beta chains below were found in one sample sequenced in a study of T cell clonality in common variable immunodeficiency. Sequenced by immunoSEQ multiplex PCR; TCRdb stores in-frame clones only, minus some. This sample has around 50,000 clones, each found more than once. The sequencing input was peripheral blood mononuclear cells. Receptor source: a person aged 18 to 70 in good health.

At least ten counts were recorded for this clone. The CDR3 goes on 3 residues after the read ends, and that part is filled in from the germline J gene. The chain joins TRBV14 to TRBJ2-1; 9 bases are a match to TRBD2. Germline CDR1 is SGHDN and CDR2 is FVKESK. The CDR3 sequence is 16 residues long. V dropped 4 bases and J dropped 6; count of bases not matched to a gene: 10. The CDR3 reads CASSPFWREGVNEQFF. The DNA read from the CDR3 is TGTGCCAGCAGCCCTTTCTGGCGGGAGGGCGTCAATGAG.

The sample holds many counts of this clone. The read falls 3 residues short of the CDR3 end, and the missing part is taken from the germline J gene. The J gene is TRBJ2-3, the V gene TRBV7-2, with a tentative D call TRBD2 (7 bases). The CDR3 contains 14 residues. The V gene's germline CDR1 is SGHTA and CDR2 FQGNSA. The CDR3 DNA, read in part, is TGTGCCAGCAGCTTATACGGGGGGCAAGAGACG. Its translation is CASSLYGGQET. The full-length CDR3 reads as CASSLYGGQETQYF.

This clone was seen a few times. The DNA ends 3 residues before the CDR3 does, and the rest of the CDR3 is filled in from the germline J gene. The gene calls are TRBV30 and TRBJ1-4, with a weak D call TRBD1 (5 bases). The CDR3 covers 13 residues. Germline V gene data show CDR1 as GTSNPN and CDR2 as SVGIG (reference sequence). CDR3 residues: CAWSNPGANVLFF. The DNA read from the CDR3 is TGTGCCTGGAGTAATCCTGGGGCCAACGTA.

There are many counts of this clone. The read gets to within 3 residues of the CDR3 end, and the germline J gene fills in the rest. This chain joins TRBV10-1 and TRBJ2-1, with D perhaps TRBD1 (6 bases). The germline V gene encodes CDR1 WNHNN and CDR2 SYGVQD (reference sequence). V was clipped by 8 bases and J by 8 bases, with 16 bases between them. The CDR3 is 13 residues long. The CDR3 bases that were read are TGCGCCAGCGGACAGACCCGTTTGGATGAG. Translating gives CASGQTRLDE. The CDR3 as a whole reads CASGQTRLDEQFF.

This clone was recorded many times. The CDR3 end lies 3 residues beyond the end of the read and is filled in from the germline J gene. The V call is TRBV7-2, the J call TRBJ1-2; D perhaps matches TRBD1 (5 bases). Trimming stripped 5 bases from V and 0 bases from J, with 13 bases between. The CDR3 runs to 15 residues. Germline V gene data show CDR1 as SGHTA and CDR2 as FQGNSA. CDR3 in amino acids: CASSTQTETNYGYTF. The part of the CDR3 DNA that was read is TGTGCCAGCAGCACACAGACAGAAACTAACTATGGC.

This clone was seen ten or more times. The CDR3 is cut off 3 residues early in the read; its end comes from the germline J gene. The chain uses TRBV20-1 and TRBJ2-4; 7 nucleotides match TRBD1. CDR3 length equals 13 residues. With V trimmed by 4 bases and J by 3 bases, 3 bases remained unmatched. Germline CDR1 and CDR2: DFQATT and SNEGSKA (reference sequence). The CDR3 sequence: CSAKDRRKNIQYF. Incomplete CDR3 DNA: TGCAGTGCTAAGGACAGGCGCAAAAACATT.

This clone was observed a handful of times. The read ends 3 residues before the CDR3 terminus; that terminus is restored from the germline J gene. The chain links TRBV18 to TRBJ1-2; tentative D call: TRBD1 (6 bases). CDR1 KGHSH and CDR2 LQKENI come from the germline V gene. The CDR3 has 16 residues. V was trimmed by 3 bases and J by 5 bases, leaving 19 bases between them. CDR3 sequence reads: CASSPSGAEVGYGYTF. The covered CDR3 bases are TGTGCCAGCTCACCCTCAGGGGCGGAGGTGGGGTATGGC.

At least ten counts were recorded for this clone. The read ends 3 residues early relative to the CDR3; the germline J gene fills the gap. The chain carries TRBV20-1 and TRBJ1-6; possibly TRBD1 for D (5 bases). Trimming stripped 1 base from V and 6 bases from J, with 7 bases between. The CDR3 loop spans 13 amino acids. Germline V gene lookup returns CDR1 DFQATT and CDR2 SNEGSKA (reference sequence). CDR3 DNA, as far as it was read: TGCAGTGCTAGAGGTCAGGGTAATTCACCC. This sequence encodes CSARGQGNSP. The complete CDR3 protein is CSARGQGNSPLHF.

This clone was observed a handful of times. The CDR3 end falls 3 residues outside the read, so it is completed with the germline J gene. V is TRBV19 and J is TRBJ1-2; weak D call: TRBD1 (6 bases). The CDR3 totals 16 residues. Germline-derived CDR1 and CDR2 are LNHDA and SQIVND (reference sequence). The sequenced CDR3 bases are TGTGCCAGTAGTATGGTCACAGGAGCCTTACAGGGCGGC. Amino acid sequence: CASSMVTGALQGG. The entire CDR3 protein is CASSMVTGALQGGYTF.

This clone has at least ten counts. The CDR3 region is CASSFYRDGVEKLFF. Incomplete CDR3 DNA: TGTGCCAGCAGCTTCTACAGGGACGGTGTAGAAAAA. The chain uses TRBV7-9 and TRBJ1-4, with a weak D call TRBD1 (6 bases). The read gets to within 3 residues of the CDR3 end, and the germline J gene fills in the rest. The CDR3 has 15 residues. V gave up 3 bases and J gave up 8 bases, with 16 bases separating them. Germline-derived CDR1 and CDR2 are SEHNR and FQNEAQ (reference sequence).

This clone was recorded at least ten times. The CDR3 is cut off 3 residues early in the read; its end comes from the germline J gene. The chain has TRBV5-1 and TRBJ1-2, with a possible D match to TRBD1 (6 bases). The CDR3 is 13 residues long. Germline V gene sequence: CDR1 SGHRS, CDR2 YFSETQ. The CDR3 DNA, read in part, is TGCGCCAGCAGCTTGGACAGGGTAGGAGGC. It encodes CASSLDRVGG. The whole CDR3 sequence reads CASSLDRVGGYTF. Using reference TRBV5-1 and TRBJ1-2 for the parts outside the CDR3, the full variable domain is KAGVTQTPRYLIKTRGQQVTLSCSPISGHRSVSWYQQTPGQGLQFLFEYFSETQRNKGNFPGRFSGRQFSNSRSEMNVSTLELGDSALYLCASSLDRVGGYTFGSGTRLTVV.

This clone occurred many times. The covered CDR3 bases are TGTGCCAGCAGCTCGACTAGCGGGACCGGGGAG. Protein product: CASSSTSGTGE. The complete CDR3 reads CASSSTSGTGELFF. The chain carries TRBV11-2 and TRBJ2-2; 10 nucleotides line up with TRBD2. The DNA ends 3 residues before the CDR3 does, and the rest of the CDR3 is filled in from the germline J gene. Germline-derived CDR1 and CDR2 are SGHAT and FQNNGV. The V and J ends lost 4 bases and 5 bases, in that order; junction bases with no gene match: 1. This CDR3 has 14 amino acids.

This clone was picked up many times. The read falls 3 residues short of the CDR3 end, and the missing part is taken from the germline J gene. V usage is TRBV7-2 and J usage is TRBJ2-2; D possibly corresponds to TRBD1 (5 bases). Germline V gene sequence: CDR1 SGHTA, CDR2 FQGNSA. V shed 1 base and J shed 3 bases, with 6 bases lying between them. The CDR3 sequence is 14 residues long. The sequenced part of the CDR3 DNA is TGTGCCAGCAGCTTAGGACAGCACACCGGGGAG. This gives the protein CASSLGQHTGE. The complete CDR3 protein is CASSLGQHTGELFF.

This clone was seen repeatedly, ten times or more. The read halts 3 residues ahead of the CDR3 end, with the missing end drawn from the germline J gene. V usage is TRBV12-3 or TRBV12-4 and J usage is TRBJ2-1; TRBD2 matches 14 bases. This CDR3 comprises 17 residues. J was trimmed by 1 base and V by 10 bases; bases with no gene match: 9. The part of the CDR3 DNA that was read is TGTGCCATAGAAGGACTAGCGGGGGGAAGGTCCTACAATGAG. Encoded protein: CAIEGLAGGRSYNE. The CDR3, in full, reads CAIEGLAGGRSYNEQFF.

Many counts were recorded for this clone. The CDR3 end falls 3 residues outside the read, so it is completed with the germline J gene. This rearrangement joins TRBV19 to TRBJ1-6; weak D call: TRBD1 (5 bases). Germline values: CDR1 LNHDA, CDR2 SQIVND (reference sequence). This CDR3 spans 15 amino acids. The V gene lost 11 bases and the J gene lost 0 bases, with 14 bases spanning the gap. The part of the CDR3 DNA that was read is TGTGCCTGCCGGGGGGGGATCTCCTATAATTCACCC. Its protein is CACRGGISYNSP. The complete CDR3 reads CACRGGISYNSPLHF.

This clone occurred many times. Read sequence stops 3 residues before the CDR3 end, and the germline J gene provides the missing end. V and J are TRBV30 and TRBJ1-2; possibly TRBD1 for D (6 bases). CDR3 length: 16 amino acids. Trimming removed 0 bases at V and 1 base at J, with 15 bases between. Germline lookup yields CDR1 GTSNPN and CDR2 SVGIG (reference sequence). The CDR3 DNA, read in part, is TGTGCCTGGAGTGTACCCCACACAGGGATTAACTATGGC. Protein sequence: CAWSVPHTGINYG. In full, the CDR3 reads CAWSVPHTGINYGYTF.

This clone has just a few counts. The CDR3 end lies 3 residues beyond the end of the read and is filled in from the germline J gene. The rearrangement uses TRBV19 and TRBJ2-2, with D hard to call. CDR1 is LNHDA and CDR2 is SQIVND in the germline V gene (reference sequence). The CDR3 is 14 residues long. CDR3 residues: CASSIFQNNEKLFF. The part of the CDR3 DNA that was read is TGTGCCAGTAGTATTTTTCAGAATAATGAAAAG.

For this clone: With the read ending 3 residues before the CDR3 end, the germline J gene is used to fill in that end. The J gene is TRBJ1-3, the V gene TRBV7-2; D gene ambiguous. Germline loops: CDR1 SGHTA, CDR2 FQGNSA. V lost 2 bases and J lost 5, with 7 bases in between. This CDR3 is built from 13 residues. The CDR3 sequence is CASSLLSRNTIYF. CDR3 DNA (partial): TGTGCCAGCAGCTTACTGTCCCGAAACACC.

As to this clone: Being one base from a much bigger clone, this may be a read error. The CDR3 sequence is CASSEAYLGAAGANVLFF. The covered CDR3 bases are TGTGCCAGCAGTGAAGCGTATTTAGGGGCCGCTGGGGCCAACGTG. This chain joins TRBV6-1 and TRBJ2-2, with a possible D match to TRBD1 (5 bases). The CDR3 goes on 3 residues after the read ends, and that part is filled in from the germline J gene. This CDR3 is built from 18 residues. Germline V CDR1 and CDR2: MNHNS, SASEGT.

This clone occurred many times. The CDR3 goes on 3 residues after the read ends, and that part is filled in from the germline J gene. The rearrangement uses TRBV7-2 and TRBJ2-7; TRBD2 matches at 7 bases. From germline, CDR1 is SGHTA and CDR2 FQGNSA. V lost 4 bases and J lost 5; bases outside the gene matches: 5. The CDR3 length is 13 residues. Incomplete CDR3 DNA: TGTGCCAGCAGCTCGGGGAGGGCCCACGAG. Residues: CASSSGRAHE. The whole CDR3 region reads CASSSGRAHEQYF.

This clone has ten or more counts. The read ends 3 residues before the CDR3 terminus; that terminus is restored from the germline J gene. This sequence joins TRBV5-1 and TRBJ2-5, with D possibly TRBD1 on 5 matching bases. V shed 2 bases and J shed 2 bases, with 7 bases lying between them. The germline gives CDR1 SGHRS, CDR2 YFSETQ. This CDR3 comprises 13 residues. The CDR3: CASSFRAQETQYF. CDR3 DNA (partial): TGCGCCAGCAGCTTCAGGGCGCAAGAGACC.

In its sample, this clone was seen many times. The read finishes 3 residues shy of the CDR3 end, and the germline J gene is used to complete it. This rearrangement joins TRBV19 to TRBJ2-7, with TRBD1 identical over 7 bases. V was pared by 3 bases and J by 3 bases, with 8 bases of the junction left unmatched. The CDR3 runs to 15 residues. Germline CDR1 and CDR2: LNHDA and SQIVND (reference sequence). CDR3 bases read: TGTGCCAGTAGTATTTCCCGGGACAGCTTCTACGAG. This translates into CASSISRDSFYE. In full, the CDR3 reads CASSISRDSFYEQYF.

In this sample, this clone turned up many times. The CDR3 end lies 3 residues beyond the end of the read and is filled in from the germline J gene. The chain carries TRBV6-2 or TRBV6-3 and TRBJ2-5, with D possibly being TRBD2 (5 bases). V lost 0 bases, J lost 7 bases, and 12 bases lay in between. The CDR3 extends over 14 amino acids. Germline CDR1 and CDR2: MNHEY and SVGEGT. Partial CDR3 DNA: TGTGCCAGCAGTTACTCGACGGCCCGGGGGACC. This sequence encodes CASSYSTARGT. The complete CDR3 protein is CASSYSTARGTQYF.